This T cell receptor beta chain appears in the sequencing data of a study of human T cells and chemical hapten exposure. CDR1 is DFQATT, CDR2 SNEGSKA, per germline (reference sequence). The CDR3 covers 12 residues. As for time point: pre-sensitization, week 0. Treatment defined: therapeutic diphenylcyclopropenone sensitization with weekly scalp DPC. Blood, whole and unfractionated, served as the source for total RNA extraction. At least ten counts were recorded for this clonotype. Its antigen is unidentified. Study-wide results and caveats: TCRs at high frequency, those above 1 in 1000, did not change with DPC sensitization.

Unique molecular identifiers were attached to individual cDNA molecules within the library. TCRdb reprocessed the RACE reads via MiXCR and lists one record per CDR3 protein. Here the sample spans 300,000 to 400,000 distinct CDR3 sequences, 5.1% being singletons. Sequenced here: whole blood, sampled in connection with sensitization to the hapten diphenylcyclopropenone (DPC). The chain joins TRBV20-1 to TRBJ1-5; no definite D call. The sequence was obtained from a woman between 50 and 59 years old with alopecia areata. Some clones in this sample may be carry-over from other donors' samples. The CDR3 loop is CRGSISNQPQHF. The CDR3 DNA is TGCAGGGGGAGTATTAGCAATCAGCCCCAGCATTTT.